A single sample is the source of the 10 T cell receptor beta chains below, sequenced in a study of post-analysis software for immune sequencing data. Study-wide findings and caveats: Patients used several TRBV segments, including TRBV5-6, TRBV5-1 and TRBV20-1, more often than controls.

Built from TCR beta cDNA, the libraries had unique molecular identifiers in them. MiXCR, run by TCRdb on the PCR reads, gives a single entry per CDR3 protein. The sample yields around 200,000 distinct CDR3 sequences, 25% to 35% seen once. Antigens of these TCRs are unknown. The sample was blood. These receptors came from a girl under 18 with multiple sclerosis.

This clonotype has ten or more counts. This rearrangement joins TRBV4-1 to TRBJ2-5; D remains ambiguous. The CDR3 is 14 residues long. Germline V CDR1 and CDR2: MGHRA, YSYEKL. Trimming cost V 5 bases and J 4 bases, with 14 bases left between them. CDR3 sequence: CASSSRVARETQYF. CDR3 DNA sequence: TGCGCCAGCAGCTCTCGGGTCGCACGAGAGACCCAGTACTTC.

In this sample, this clonotype turned up many times. This rearrangement joins TRBV5-1 to TRBJ2-5; TRBD2 aligns across 7 bases. Trimming removed 0 bases from V and 5 bases from J; junction bases left unmatched: 10. The germline V gene has CDR1 SGHRS and CDR2 YFSETQ. The CDR3 sequence is 16 residues long. CDR3 amino acids: CASSLALAVRRETQYF. DNA for the CDR3: TGCGCCAGCAGCTTGGCGCTAGCGGTCCGACGGGAGACCCAGTACTTC.

This clonotype has just a few counts. The gene calls are TRBV29-1 and TRBJ2-1, with 7 bases lining up with TRBD2. This CDR3 region has 14 residues. Germline V lookup: CDR1 SQVTM, CDR2 ANQGSEA. V was clipped by 6 bases and J by 0 bases; unmatched bases: 5. The CDR3 reads CSVTTSSSYNEQFF. CDR3 bases: TGCAGCGTCACGACTAGCAGCTCCTACAATGAGCAGTTCTTC.

This clonotype was counted between two and nine times. This chain connects TRBV5-5 to TRBJ1-1, with D possibly matching TRBD1 (5 bases). Germline-derived CDR1 and CDR2 are SGHKS and YYEKEE (reference sequence). The CDR3 spans 15 residues. The V end was cut by 0 bases, the J end by 0 bases, with 9 bases between. The chain's CDR3 is CASSLAGGMNTEAFF. The CDR3 DNA is TGTGCCAGCAGCTTGGCCGGGGGAATGAACACTGAAGCTTTCTTT.

Comment on this clonotype: A much larger clone differs by one base, so this may be a read error. J is TRBJ2-1 and V is TRBV5-1; 9 bases align to TRBD2. This CDR3 contains 20 residues. Germline V gene sequence: CDR1 SGHRS, CDR2 YFSETQ. CDR3 protein: CTSSSLSGSRGTSSYNEQFF. In DNA, the CDR3 is TGCACCAGCAGCTCCCTTAGCGGGAGTAGGGGGACCAGCTCCTACAATGAGCAGTTCTTC.

This clonotype was seen a handful of times. An end of the junction differs from the germline gene, which may be a read error. V gene TRBV5-1 combines with J gene TRBJ1-6; D remains ambiguous. This CDR3 has 14 residues. Looked up from germline, CDR1 is SGHRS and CDR2 is YFSETQ. CDR3 nucleotides: TGCGCCAGCAGCTTGGAGTCAAGCAATTCACCCCCCCACTTT. Translating it yields CASSLESSNSPPHF.

V is TRBV6-5 and J is TRBJ2-5; possibly TRBD1 for D (5 bases). CDR3 size: 15 residues. Trimming removed 6 bases from V and 0 bases from J, with 14 bases in between. Germline CDR1 reads MNHEY; CDR2 reads SVGAGI. The CDR3 DNA is TGTGCCAGCAGCCCCCAGGCGGACAACCAAGAGACCCAGTACTTC. It specifies CASSPQADNQETQYF.

In this sample, this clonotype turned up many times. The genes are TRBV7-2 and TRBJ1-2; TRBD1 might be the D (5 bases). The germline V gene encodes CDR1 SGHTA and CDR2 FQGNSA. The CDR3 consists of 13 residues. V was pared by 8 bases and J by 5 bases, with 15 bases between. The CDR3 spells CASAIGGAYGYTF. The CDR3 DNA reads TGTGCCAGCGCGATTGGAGGGGCGTATGGCTACACCTTC. The full variable domain, completed using reference TRBV7-2 and TRBJ1-2, is GAGVSQSPSNKVTEKGKDVELRCDPISGHTALYWYRQSLGQGLEFLIYFQGNSAPDKSGLPSDRFSAERTGGSVSTLTIQRTQQEDSAVYLCASAIGGAYGYTFGSGTRLTVV.

This clonotype was detected once. A clone one base away is much larger, so this may be a read error. The chain combines TRBV2 with TRBJ2-5; tentatively, D is TRBD1 (5 bases). CDR3 size: 12 residues. Germline-derived CDR1 and CDR2 are SNHLY and FYNNEI. The CDR3: CTSSEYDSEQYF. The DNA for the CDR3 is TGTACCAGCAGTGAATACGACAGTGAGCAGTACTTC.

At least ten counts were recorded for this clonotype. The chain links TRBV29-1 to TRBJ1-2; D gene ambiguous. Germline lookup yields CDR1 SQVTM and CDR2 ANQGSEA. Deletions cut 0 bases from V and 5 bases from J, with 7 bases between. This CDR3 spans 12 amino acids. CDR3 region: CSVEDPEYGYTF. The CDR3 DNA reads TGCAGCGTTGAAGATCCCGAGTATGGCTACACCTTC.